Sequencing of this T cell receptor beta chain was carried out in a study of cytomegalovirus exposure and HLA in healthy donors. Findings and caveats of the study: The study listed some 160 cytomegalovirus-associated TCR beta chains. The Asian-associated ancestry cluster reportedly had fewer N-insertions than the approximately 690-donor mean in a later analysis. The authors assumed roughly uniform sequencing depth across donors for presence/absence analyses.

Germline CDR1 is SSHAT and CDR2 is FNYEAQ (reference sequence). The CDR3 length is 15 residues. In the case of this clone: No antigen is known for it. The junction departs from the called germline gene at one end, perhaps through a read error.

The PCR made use of 60 Vbeta and 13 Jbeta primers. Sequenced by immunoSEQ multiplex PCR; TCRdb stores in-frame clones only, minus some. Of about 300,000 clones listed, 75% to 90% are singletons. The genes are TRBV7-7 and TRBJ2-6; D is possibly TRBD2 (5 bases). The sample was PBMCs. The clonotype originates from a man between 35 and 55 years old in good health and CMV-seropositive. Written as DNA, the CDR3 is TGTGCTAGCAGCTTAGGGAGCTCTGGGGCCAACGTCCTGACTTTC. Protein: CASSLGSSGANVLTF.